This TCR beta chain was observed in a study of early T cells in non-severe SARS-CoV-2 infection. Study overall: The authors sequenced bulk RNA from unsorted whole blood, leaving chains unpaired.

Concerning this clonotype itself: Its target is unknown.

Whole-study findings and limits: Anti-spike CD8 specificities were favored by VDJdb matching, whose results missed private and CD4 specificities.

In germline, CDR1 is LNHDA, CDR2 SQIVND (reference sequence). The CDR3 sequence is 14 residues long. V was shortened by 9 bases and J by 0 bases, with 14 bases between the two germline ends. Attachment of unique molecular identifiers to individual cDNA molecules was performed. TCRdb re-called the 5' RACE reads through MiXCR, storing one row per CDR3 protein. The table includes about 79,000 distinct CDR3 sequences, approximately 10% detected once. V usage is TRBV19 and J usage is TRBJ1-1, with D unclear. This receptor was obtained from an adult who was a healthcare worker with PCR-confirmed SARS-CoV-2 infection or an uninfected control (not recorded which). The sequenced sample was whole blood. DNA of the CDR3: TGTGCCAGCTCCACCGCGACCCTGAACACTGAAGCTTTCTTT. This gives the protein CASSTATLNTEAFF.